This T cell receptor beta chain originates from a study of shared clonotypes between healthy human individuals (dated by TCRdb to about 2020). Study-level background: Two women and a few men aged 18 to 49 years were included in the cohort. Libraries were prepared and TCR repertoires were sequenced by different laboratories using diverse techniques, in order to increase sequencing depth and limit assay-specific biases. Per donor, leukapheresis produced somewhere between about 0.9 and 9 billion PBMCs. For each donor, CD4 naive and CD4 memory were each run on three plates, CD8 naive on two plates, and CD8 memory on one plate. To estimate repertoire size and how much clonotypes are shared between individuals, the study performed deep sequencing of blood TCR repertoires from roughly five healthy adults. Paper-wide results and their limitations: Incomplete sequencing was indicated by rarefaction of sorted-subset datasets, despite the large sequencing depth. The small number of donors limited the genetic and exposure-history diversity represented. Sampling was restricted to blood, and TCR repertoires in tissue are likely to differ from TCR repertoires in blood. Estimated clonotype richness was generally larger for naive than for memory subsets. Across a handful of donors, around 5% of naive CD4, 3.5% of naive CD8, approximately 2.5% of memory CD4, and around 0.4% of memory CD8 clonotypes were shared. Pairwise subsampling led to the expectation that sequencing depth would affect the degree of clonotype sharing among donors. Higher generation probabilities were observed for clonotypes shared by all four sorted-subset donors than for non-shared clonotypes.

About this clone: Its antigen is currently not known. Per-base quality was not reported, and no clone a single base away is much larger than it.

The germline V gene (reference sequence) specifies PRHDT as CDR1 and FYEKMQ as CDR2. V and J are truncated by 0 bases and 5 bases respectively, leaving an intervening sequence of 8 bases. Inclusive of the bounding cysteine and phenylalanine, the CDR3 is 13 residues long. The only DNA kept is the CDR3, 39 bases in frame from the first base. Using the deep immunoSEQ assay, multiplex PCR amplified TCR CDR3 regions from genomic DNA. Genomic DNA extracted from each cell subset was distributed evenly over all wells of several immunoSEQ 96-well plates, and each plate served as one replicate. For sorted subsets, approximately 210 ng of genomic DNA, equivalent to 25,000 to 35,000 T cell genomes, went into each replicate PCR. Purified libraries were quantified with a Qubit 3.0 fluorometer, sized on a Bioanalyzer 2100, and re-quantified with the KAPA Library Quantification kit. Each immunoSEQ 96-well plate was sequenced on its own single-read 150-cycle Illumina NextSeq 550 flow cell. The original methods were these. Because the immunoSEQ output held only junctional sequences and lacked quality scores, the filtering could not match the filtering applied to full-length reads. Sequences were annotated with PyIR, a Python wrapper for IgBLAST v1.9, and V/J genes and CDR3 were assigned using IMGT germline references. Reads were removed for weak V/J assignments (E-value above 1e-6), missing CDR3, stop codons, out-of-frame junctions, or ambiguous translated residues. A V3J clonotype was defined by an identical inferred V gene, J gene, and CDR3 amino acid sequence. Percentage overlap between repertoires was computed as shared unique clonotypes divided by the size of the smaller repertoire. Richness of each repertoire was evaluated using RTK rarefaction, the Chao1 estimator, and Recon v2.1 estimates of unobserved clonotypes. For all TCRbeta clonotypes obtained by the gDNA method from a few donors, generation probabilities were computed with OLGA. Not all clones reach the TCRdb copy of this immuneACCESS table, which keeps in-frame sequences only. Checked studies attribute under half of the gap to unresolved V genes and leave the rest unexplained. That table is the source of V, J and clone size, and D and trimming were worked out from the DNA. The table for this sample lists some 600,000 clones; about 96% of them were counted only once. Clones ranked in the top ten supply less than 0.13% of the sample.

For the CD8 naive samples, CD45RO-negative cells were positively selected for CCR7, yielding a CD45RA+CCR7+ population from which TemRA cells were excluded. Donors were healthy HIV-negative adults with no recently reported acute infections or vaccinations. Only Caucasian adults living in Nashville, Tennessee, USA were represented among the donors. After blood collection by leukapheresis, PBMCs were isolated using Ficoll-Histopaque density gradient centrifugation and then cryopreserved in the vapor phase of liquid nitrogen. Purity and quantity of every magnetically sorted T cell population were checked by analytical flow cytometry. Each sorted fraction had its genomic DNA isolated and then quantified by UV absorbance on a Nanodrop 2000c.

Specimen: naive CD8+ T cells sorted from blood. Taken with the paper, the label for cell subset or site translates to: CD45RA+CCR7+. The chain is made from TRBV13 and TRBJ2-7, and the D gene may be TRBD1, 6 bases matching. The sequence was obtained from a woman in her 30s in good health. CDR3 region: CASSLGDSHEQYF. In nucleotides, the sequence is TGTGCCAGCAGCTTAGGGGACAGCCACGAGCAGTACTTC.